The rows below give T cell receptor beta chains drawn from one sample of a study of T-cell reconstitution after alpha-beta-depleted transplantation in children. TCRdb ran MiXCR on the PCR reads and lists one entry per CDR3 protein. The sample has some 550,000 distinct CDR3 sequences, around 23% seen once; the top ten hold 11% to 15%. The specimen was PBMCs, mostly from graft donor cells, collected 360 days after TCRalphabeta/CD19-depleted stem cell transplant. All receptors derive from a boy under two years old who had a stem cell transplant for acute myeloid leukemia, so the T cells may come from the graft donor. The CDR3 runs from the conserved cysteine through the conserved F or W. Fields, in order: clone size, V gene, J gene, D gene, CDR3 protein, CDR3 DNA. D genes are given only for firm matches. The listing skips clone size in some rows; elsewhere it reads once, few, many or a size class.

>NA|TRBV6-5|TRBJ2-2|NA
CASSYGWGWTGELFF
TGTGCCAGCAGTTACGGTTGGGGATGGACCGGGGAGCTGTTTTTT
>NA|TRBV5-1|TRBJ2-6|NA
CASSQGHASGANVLTF
TGCGCCAGCAGCCAAGGACACGCCTCTGGGGCCAACGTCCTGACTTTC
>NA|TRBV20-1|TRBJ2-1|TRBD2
CSARLAGGSYNEQFF
TGCAGTGCTAGACTAGCGGGGGGCTCCTACAATGAGCAGTTCTTC
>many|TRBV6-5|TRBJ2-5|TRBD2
CASSYYIAGVGETQYF
TGTGCCAGCAGTTACTATATAGCGGGGGTAGGAGAGACCCAGTACTTC
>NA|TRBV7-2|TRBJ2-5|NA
CASSFYRRDQETQHF
TGTGCCAGCAGCTTCTACCGCAGGGACCAAGAGACCCAGCACTTC
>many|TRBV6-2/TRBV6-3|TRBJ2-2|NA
CASSYSGVGELFF
TGTGCCAGCAGTTACTCTGGGGTCGGGGAGCTGTTTTTT
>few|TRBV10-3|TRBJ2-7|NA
CAISVDTDYEQYF
TGTGCCATCAGTGTCGACACAGACTACGAGCAGTACTTC
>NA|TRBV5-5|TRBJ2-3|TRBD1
CASLSRTGYTDTQYF
TGTGCCAGCCTTTCCCGGACAGGTTACACAGATACGCAGTATTTT
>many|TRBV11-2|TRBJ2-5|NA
CASTLNMGETQYF
TGTGCCAGCACCCTTAACATGGGGGAGACCCAGTACTTC
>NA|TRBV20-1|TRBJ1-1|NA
CRPGRGNTEAFF
TGCAGGCCCGGGCGTGGGAACACTGAAGCTTTCTTT
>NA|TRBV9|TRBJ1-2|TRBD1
CASSGGKTGAGYTF
TGTGCCAGCAGCGGAGGAAAGACAGGGGCCGGCTACACCTTC
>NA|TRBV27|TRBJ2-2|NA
CASSLMSSTGELFF
TGTGCCAGCAGTTTAATGTCGAGCACCGGGGAGCTGTTTTTT
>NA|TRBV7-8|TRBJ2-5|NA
CASSAIDRLAPRETQYF
TGTGCCAGCAGCGCCATTGATAGGCTAGCCCCTAGAGAGACCCAGTACTTC
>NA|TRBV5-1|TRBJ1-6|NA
CASSLVGKDSPLHF
TGCGCCAGCAGCTTGGTGGGGAAGGATTCACCCCTCCACTTT
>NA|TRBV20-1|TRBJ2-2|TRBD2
CSAKLAGATGELFF
TGCAGTGCTAAACTAGCGGGGGCCACCGGGGAGCTGTTTTTT
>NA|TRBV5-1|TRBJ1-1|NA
CASSLAGGGTEAFF
TGCGCCAGCAGCTTGGCGGGAGGTGGTACTGAAGCTTTCTTT
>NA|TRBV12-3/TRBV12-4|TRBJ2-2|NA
CASTRGFYTGELFF
TGTGCCAGCACTCGGGGATTCTACACCGGGGAGCTGTTTTTT
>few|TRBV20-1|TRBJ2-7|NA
CSAYDSPTALRREQYF
TGCAGTGCCTATGACTCCCCGACAGCTCTACGAAGGGAGCAGTACTTC
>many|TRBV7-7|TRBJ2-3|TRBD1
CASSPGTGSQYF
TGTGCCAGCAGCCCGGGGACAGGGAGTCAATATTTT
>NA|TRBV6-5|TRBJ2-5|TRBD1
CASSYPGQGRETQYF
TGTGCCAGCAGTTACCCGGGACAGGGAAGAGAGACCCAGTACTTC
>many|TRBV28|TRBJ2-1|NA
CASSAWGGRGNEQFF
TGTGCCAGCAGTGCCTGGGGGGGCCGAGGGAATGAGCAGTTCTTC
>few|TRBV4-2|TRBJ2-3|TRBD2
CASSQEPREGTQYF
TGTGCCAGCAGCCAAGAGCCTAGGGAGGGTACGCAGTATTTT
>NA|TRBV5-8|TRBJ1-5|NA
CASSLGPSRAAKQPQHF
TGTGCCAGCAGCTTGGGTCCATCACGGGCCGCGAAACAGCCCCAGCATTTT
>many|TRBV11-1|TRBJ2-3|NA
CASSLNPFDRSDTQYF
TGTGCCAGCAGCTTAAATCCCTTCGACAGATCAGATACGCAGTATTTT
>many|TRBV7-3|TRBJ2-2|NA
CASSLRAGNTGELFF
TGTGCCAGCAGCTTACGGGCCGGGAACACCGGGGAGCTGTTTTTT
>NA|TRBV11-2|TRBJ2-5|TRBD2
CASSLGSGGAHETQYF
TGTGCCAGCAGCTTAGGAAGCGGGGGGGCCCATGAGACCCAGTACTTC
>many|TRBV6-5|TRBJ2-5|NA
CASSFVGRRETQYF
TGTGCCAGCAGTTTCGTCGGCAGGAGAGAGACCCAGTACTTC
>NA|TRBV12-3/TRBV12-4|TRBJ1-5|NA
CASAYSGSNQPQHF
TGTGCCAGCGCGTATTCCGGAAGCAATCAGCCCCAGCATTTT
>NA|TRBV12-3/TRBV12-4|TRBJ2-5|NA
CASSLGRGLDETQYF
TGTGCCAGCAGTTTAGGTCGGGGGTTGGATGAGACCCAGTACTTC
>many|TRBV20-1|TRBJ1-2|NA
CSARGIDGYTF
TGCAGTGCGAGGGGTATCGATGGCTACACCTTC
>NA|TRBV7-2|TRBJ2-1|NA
CASSPPGTRSNEQFF
TGTGCCAGCAGCCCACCCGGGACTCGCTCTAATGAGCAGTTCTTC
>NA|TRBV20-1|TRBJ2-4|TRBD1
CSARETGVKNIQYF
TGCAGTGCTAGAGAGACAGGGGTCAAAAACATTCAGTACTTC
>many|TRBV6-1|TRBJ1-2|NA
CASTSTDHRDVYGYTF
TGTGCCAGCACCAGCACCGACCACAGGGACGTCTATGGCTACACCTTC
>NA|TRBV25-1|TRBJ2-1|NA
CASSEPGVVGNEQFF
TGTGCCAGCAGTGAACCCGGAGTGGTGGGGAATGAGCAGTTCTTC
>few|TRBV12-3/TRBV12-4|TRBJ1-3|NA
CASRLKGNTIYF
TGTGCCAGCAGACTCAAGGGAAACACCATATATTTT
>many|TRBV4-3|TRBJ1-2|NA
CASSQDSWGGANYGYTF
TGCGCCAGCAGCCAAGACTCTTGGGGCGGGGCCAACTATGGCTACACCTTC
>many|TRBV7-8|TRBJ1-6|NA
CASSLLGLTSNSPLHF
TGTGCCAGCAGCTTACTAGGACTGACCTCGAATTCACCCCTCCACTTT
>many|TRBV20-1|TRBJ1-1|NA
CSARGVGTEAFF
TGCAGTGCTAGAGGAGTGGGCACTGAAGCTTTCTTT
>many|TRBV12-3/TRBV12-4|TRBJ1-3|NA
CASTPGLSSGNTIYF
TGTGCCAGCACCCCAGGACTGAGCTCTGGAAACACCATATATTTT
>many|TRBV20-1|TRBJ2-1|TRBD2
CSARLPGGGGGEQFF
TGCAGTGCTAGATTGCCGGGAGGTGGCGGCGGTGAGCAGTTCTTC
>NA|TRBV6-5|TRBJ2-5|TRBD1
CASSYSEGAQETQYF
TGTGCCAGCAGTTACTCTGAGGGGGCCCAAGAGACCCAGTACTTC
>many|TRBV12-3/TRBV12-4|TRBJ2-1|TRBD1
CASSLYRGNEQFF
TGTGCCAGCAGTTTGTACAGGGGCAATGAGCAGTTCTTC
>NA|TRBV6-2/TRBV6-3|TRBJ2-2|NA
CASSWDRGELFF
TGTGCCAGCAGTTGGGACCGAGGGGAGCTGTTTTTT
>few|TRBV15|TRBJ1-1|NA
CATSRDRTEAFF
TGTGCCACCAGCAGAGATCGGACTGAAGCTTTCTTT
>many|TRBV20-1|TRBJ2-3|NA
CSARGDFSTDTQYF
TGCAGTGCTAGAGGGGACTTCAGCACAGATACGCAGTATTTT
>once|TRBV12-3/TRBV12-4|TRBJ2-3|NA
CASSFDPPRQTDTQYF
TGTGCCAGCAGTTTTGATCCCCCCCGACAGACAGATACGCAGTATTTT
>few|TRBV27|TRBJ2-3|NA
CASSFDGGTDTQYF
TGTGCCAGCAGCTTTGATGGGGGGACAGATACGCAGTATTTT
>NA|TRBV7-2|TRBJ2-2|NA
CASKMGVANTGELFF
TGTGCCAGCAAGATGGGGGTCGCGAACACCGGGGAGCTGTTTTTT
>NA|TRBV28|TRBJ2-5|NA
CASSFQGSGETQYF
TGTGCCAGCAGTTTCCAGGGGAGTGGAGAGACCCAGTACTTC
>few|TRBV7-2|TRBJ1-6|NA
CASSPGTVYNSPLHF
TGTGCCAGCAGCCCAGGGACGGTTTATAATTCACCCCTCCACTTT
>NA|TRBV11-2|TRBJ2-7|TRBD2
CASRPSGSYEQYF
TGTGCCAGCAGACCTAGCGGGTCCTACGAGCAGTACTTC
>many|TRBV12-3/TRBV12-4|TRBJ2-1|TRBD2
CASSLGLAGPWDEQFF
TGTGCCAGCAGTTTAGGACTAGCGGGGCCCTGGGATGAGCAGTTCTTC
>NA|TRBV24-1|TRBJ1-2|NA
CATSDDDPFNYGYTF
TGTGCCACCAGTGATGACGATCCTTTCAACTATGGCTACACCTTC
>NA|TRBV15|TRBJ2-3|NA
CATSRGDTWEGTDTQYF
TGTGCCACCAGCAGAGGGGACACTTGGGAGGGCACAGATACGCAGTATTTT
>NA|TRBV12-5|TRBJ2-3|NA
CASGLVNSGTQYF
TGTGCTAGTGGTTTGGTAAACTCAGGGACGCAGTATTTT
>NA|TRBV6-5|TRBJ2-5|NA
CASSYATEYQETQYF
TGTGCCAGCAGTTACGCCACAGAGTACCAAGAGACCCAGTACTTC
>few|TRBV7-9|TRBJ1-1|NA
CASSWDSGTAFF
TGTGCCAGCAGCTGGGACTCAGGGACAGCTTTCTTT
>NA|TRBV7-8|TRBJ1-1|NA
CASSPRRGGPHTEAFF
TGTGCCAGCAGCCCTCGAAGGGGGGGGCCCCACACTGAAGCTTTCTTT